A selection of T cell receptor beta chains follows, all from one sample in a study of beta chain features in type 1 diabetes. Profiling relied on immunoSEQ multiplex PCR, and the TCRdb table lists in-frame clones only, not all of them. The table records more than 60,000 clones, approximately 62% of them present only once. Material for sequencing was Tregs from blood. These receptors all stem from a woman between 18 and 29 years old in good health. Both conserved end residues are part of each CDR3. The order of the fields is D gene, clone size, J gene, V gene, CDR3 DNA, CDR3 protein. A D gene is named only where the DNA matches it firmly. Size values are once, few and many counts, or a class for expanded clones, and some rows have none.

>TRBD1|few|TRBJ2-1|TRBV7-3
TGTGCCAGCAGCTTAAGGGGACAGGGGTATCCCTACAATGAGCAGTTCTTC
CASSLRGQGYPYNEQFF
>TRBD1|few|TRBJ1-5|TRBV19
TGTGCCAGTAGTGGACAGGAGAATCAGCCCCAGCATTTT
CASSGQENQPQHF
>-|-|TRBJ2-3|TRBV5-4
TGTGCCAGCAGCATACCCGGGACACCGGGCACAGATACGCAGTATTTT
CASSIPGTPGTDTQYF
>-|-|TRBJ1-5|TRBV6-5
TGTGCCAGCAGTTACTCTACAGGAACCTACCAGCCCCAGCATTTT
CASSYSTGTYQPQHF
>TRBD2|-|TRBJ2-2|TRBV2
TGTGCCAGCAGGGGACTAGCGGGAATCACCGGGGAGCTGTTTTTT
CASRGLAGITGELFF
>TRBD1|-|TRBJ2-7|TRBV4-2
TGTGCCAGCAGCCAAGAGGCAGGGGGCTCCTACGAGCAGTACTTC
CASSQEAGGSYEQYF
>TRBD2|-|TRBJ2-6|TRBV9
TGTGCCAGCAGCGTAAGTCCCGCCGGGGGGGCCTCTGGGGCCAACGTCCTGACTTTC
CASSVSPAGGASGANVLTF
>-|-|TRBJ2-5|TRBV19
TGTGCCAGTAGTATGGTCGAGGGAGAGACCCAGTACTTC
CASSMVEGETQYF
>TRBD1|-|TRBJ1-5|TRBV7-8
TGTGCCAGCAGCTTAGGTCCCGGGACAGCCGGCTGGTCAGCCCAGCATTTT
CASSLGPGTAGWSAQHF
>TRBD1|-|TRBJ1-6|TRBV6-1
TGTGCCAGCAACCAGGGACAGTATTCACCCCTCCACTTT
CASNQGQYSPLHF
>TRBD2|-|TRBJ2-3|TRBV4-3
TGCGCCAGCAGCCAAGCGAGACTAGCGGGACAAGATACGCAGTATTTT
CASSQARLAGQDTQYF
>-|-|TRBJ1-6|TRBV7-9
TGTGCCAGTGGCGGGCCCGGATTTAATAATTCACCCCTCCACTTT
CASGGPGFNNSPLHF
>-|few|TRBJ2-3|TRBV19
TGTGCCAGTAGTGTGACAGTTTCCTCGGTCACAGATACGCAGTATTTT
CASSVTVSSVTDTQYF
>TRBD2|-|TRBJ2-6|TRBV7-9
TGTGCCAGCAGCCCTACGGCGGGGGAAAAAGGGGCCAACGTCCTGACTTTC
CASSPTAGEKGANVLTF
>-|-|TRBJ2-5|TRBV6-6
TGTGCCAGCAGTTACCGACTCCGAGGGGGGGAAGAGACCCAGTACTTC
CASSYRLRGGEETQYF
>TRBD1|few|TRBJ1-2|TRBV19
TGTGCCAGTAGTATAAGACAGGGGACATACTATGGCTACACCTTC
CASSIRQGTYYGYTF
>-|-|TRBJ1-2|TRBV23-1
TGCGCCAGCAGTATGCCTACGGGATGGAAGATGATCGCTAACTATGGCTACACCTTC
CASSMPTGWKMIANYGYTF
>-|-|TRBJ2-3|TRBV7-9
TGTGCCAGCAGCCGTGCAAGATTGGGCCCGGCAGATACGCAGTATTTT
CASSRARLGPADTQYF
>TRBD1|few|TRBJ1-2|TRBV7-9
TGTGCCATCACAGGGGGCGAAGGGTATGGCTACACCTTC
CAITGGEGYGYTF
>-|-|TRBJ1-2|TRBV6-1
TGTGCCAGCAGTGAAGGAGGGTCCGGCTATGGCTACACCTTC
CASSEGGSGYGYTF
>-|-|TRBJ2-7|TRBV11-2
TGTGCCAGCAGCGGGAGCATAGCCCGTACCTCCTACGAGCAGTACTTC
CASSGSIARTSYEQYF
>TRBD2|-|TRBJ2-2|TRBV5-1
TGCGCCAGCAGATGGGGACTAGAGACGAACACCGGGGAGCTGTTTTTT
CASRWGLETNTGELFF
>-|-|TRBJ1-2|TRBV11-2
TGTGCCAGCAGCTTAGTACAGAACTATGGCTACACCTTC
CASSLVQNYGYTF
>-|few|TRBJ2-7|TRBV7-9
TGTGCCAGCAGTCCCTCAGGGAATCGGAACGAGCAGTACTTC
CASSPSGNRNEQYF
>TRBD1|once|TRBJ1-1|TRBV7-9
TGTGCCAGCAGCTTAGGGGCAGGGGGCACGGAAGCTTTCTTT
CASSLGAGGTEAFF
>-|-|TRBJ2-3|TRBV27
TGTGCCAGCAGTTTAAAACTAACCACAGATACGCAGTATTTT
CASSLKLTTDTQYF
>-|-|TRBJ1-1|TRBV5-1
TGCGCCAGCAGTGGGGAGATGAACACTGAAGCTTTCTTT
CASSGEMNTEAFF
>TRBD1|-|TRBJ1-1|TRBV11-3
TGTGCCAGCAGTCCGGGACAGGGGATGAACACTGAAGCTTTCTTT
CASSPGQGMNTEAFF
>TRBD2|-|TRBJ2-1|TRBV18
TGTGCCAGCTCACCACAGCGGGGGGGTTACAATGAGCAGTTCTTC
CASSPQRGGYNEQFF
>-|-|TRBJ2-7|TRBV6-6
TGTGCCAGCAGCCCCCGGGACACTCTTTACGAGCAGTACTTC
CASSPRDTLYEQYF
>-|-|TRBJ2-3|TRBV19
TGTGCCAGTAGTGTGCTAAGCACAGATACGCAGTATTTT
CASSVLSTDTQYF
>TRBD1|-|TRBJ2-7|TRBV4-2
TGTGCCAGCAGCCAAGAGGCAGGGGGCTCCTACGAGCAGTACTTC
CASSQEAGGSYEQYF
>TRBD2|-|TRBJ2-5|TRBV7-2
TGTGCCAGCAGCTCCTTGGGGGGGTCGAAGACCCAGTACTTC
CASSSLGGSKTQYF
>TRBD1|-|TRBJ1-1|TRBV6-1
TGTGCCAGCAGAGAGACAGGGGTCACTGAAGCTTTCTTT
CASRETGVTEAFF
>-|few|TRBJ2-3|TRBV2
TGTGCCAGCAGTATCCTGAGCACAGATACGCAGTATTTT
CASSILSTDTQYF
>-|-|TRBJ1-1|TRBV6-5
TGTGCCAGCAGCACAGGTAGTGGGGCTTTCTTT
CASSTGSGAFF
>TRBD2|once|TRBJ2-1|TRBV5-1
TGCGCCAGCAGCTTGGGAGCGGGAAATGAGCAGTTCTTC
CASSLGAGNEQFF
>TRBD1|few|TRBJ2-1|TRBV7-2
TGTGCCAGCAGCCTCCGGGACAGGGTAGGCTCCTACAATGAGCAGTTCTTC
CASSLRDRVGSYNEQFF
>TRBD1|-|TRBJ1-2|TRBV20-1
TGCAGTGCTCCGACAGGGGGCGGCTACACCTTC
CSAPTGGGYTF
>-|-|TRBJ2-3|TRBV18
TGTGCCAGCTCATGGGGCAGTAGCACAGATACGCAGTATTTT
CASSWGSSTDTQYF